This T cell receptor beta chain was identified during a study of T-cell memory formation after mild COVID-19. TCRdb re-called the 5' RACE reads with MiXCR, one entry per CDR3 protein. The sample yields a few hundred thousand distinct CDR3 sequences, less than 25% seen once. Germline CDR1 is MNHEY and CDR2 is SVGAGI. This CDR3 has 16 amino acids. Trimming cost V 2 bases and J 4 bases, with 17 bases left between them. With respect to this clonotype: Its target is not known.

General observations from the study: Among CD4+ contracting clones, most were CM and EM, and CD8+ ones EMRA. Within pre-infection memory, some responding clones were found, suggesting cross-reactive memory joined. A second wave expanding day 15 to 37 was CD4+-biased; contracting clones were balanced.

Input material: PBMCs or a T cell subset sorted from them (not recorded which). The receptor's source is an adult woman who had mild COVID-19 (a few samples of this study predate the infection). Cell type and time point are not known. The chain joins TRBV6-5 to TRBJ1-2, with D possibly matching TRBD1 (5 bases). The DNA for the CDR3 is TGTGCCAGCAGTTACGGGATGATTCAGGGTGGCTATGGCTACACCTTC. Encoded protein: CASSYGMIQGGYGYTF.